Reported below is one TCR beta chain. Only in-frame clones appear in the TCRdb table, and some are missing; sequencing was by immunoSEQ multiplex PCR. Of 84,000 or so clones in the sample, approximately 90% were seen once. This entry comes from a study of OX40 agonist ivuxolimab in advanced cancers. The CDR3 runs to 12 residues. With 8 bases removed from V and 2 bases from J, the gap between germline ends came to 8 bases. CDR1 ENHRY and CDR2 SYGVKD come from the germline V gene. Specimen: CD4+ or CD8+ T cells sorted from blood, collected in a trial of the OX40 agonist ivuxolimab. V and J are TRBV10-3 and TRBJ2-3, with D perhaps matching TRBD2 (6 bases). This clonotype was obtained from an adult with an advanced solid tumor such as melanoma, head and neck, liver or kidney cancer. CDR3 DNA sequence: TGTGCCATCGCGGGATCCACAGATACGCAGTATTTT. As protein: CAIAGSTDTQYF.